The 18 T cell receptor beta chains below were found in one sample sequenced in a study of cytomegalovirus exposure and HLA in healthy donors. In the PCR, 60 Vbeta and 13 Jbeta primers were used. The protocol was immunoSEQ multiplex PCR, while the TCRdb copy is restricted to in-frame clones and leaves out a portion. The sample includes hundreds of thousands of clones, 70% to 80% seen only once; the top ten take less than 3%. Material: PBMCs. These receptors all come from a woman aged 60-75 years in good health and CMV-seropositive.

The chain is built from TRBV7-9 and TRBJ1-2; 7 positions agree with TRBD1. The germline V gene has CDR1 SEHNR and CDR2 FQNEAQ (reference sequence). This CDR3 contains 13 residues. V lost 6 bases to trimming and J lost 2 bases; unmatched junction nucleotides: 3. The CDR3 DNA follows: TGTGCCAGCAGTTTACAGGGGAACTATGGCTACACCTTC. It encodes CASSLQGNYGYTF.

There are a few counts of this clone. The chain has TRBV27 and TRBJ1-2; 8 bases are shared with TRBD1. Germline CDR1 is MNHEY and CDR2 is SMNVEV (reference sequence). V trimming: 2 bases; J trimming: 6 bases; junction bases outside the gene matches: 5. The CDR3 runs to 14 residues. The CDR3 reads CASSLTNRGNGYTF. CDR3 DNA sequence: TGTGCCAGCAGTTTAACCAACAGGGGGAATGGCTACACCTTC.

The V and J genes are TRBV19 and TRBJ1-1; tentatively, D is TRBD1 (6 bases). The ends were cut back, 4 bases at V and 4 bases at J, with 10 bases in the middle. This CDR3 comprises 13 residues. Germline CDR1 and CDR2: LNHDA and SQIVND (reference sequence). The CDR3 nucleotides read TGTGCCAGTAGTAAAGGGGGGGGCACTGAAGCTTTCTTT. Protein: CASSKGGGTEAFF.

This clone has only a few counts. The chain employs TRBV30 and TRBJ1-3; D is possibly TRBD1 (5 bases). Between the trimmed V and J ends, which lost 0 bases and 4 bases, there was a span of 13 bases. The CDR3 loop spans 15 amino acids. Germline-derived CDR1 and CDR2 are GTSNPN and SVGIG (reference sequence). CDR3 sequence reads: CAWSVAQGWGNTIYF. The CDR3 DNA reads TGTGCCTGGAGTGTAGCGCAGGGATGGGGAAACACCATATATTTT.

In nucleotides, the CDR3 is TGTGCCAGCAGCTTACTGCGGTTCGGCTACACCTTC. This translates into CASSLLRFGYTF. This sequence joins TRBV7-2 and TRBJ1-2; D gene ambiguous. Germline CDR1 reads SGHTA; CDR2 reads FQGNSA. CDR3 size: 12 residues. Trimming stripped 2 bases from V and 8 bases from J, with 9 bases between.

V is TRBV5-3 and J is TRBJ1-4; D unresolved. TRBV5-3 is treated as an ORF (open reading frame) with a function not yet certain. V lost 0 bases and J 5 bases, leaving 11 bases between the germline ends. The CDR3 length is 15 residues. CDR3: CARSLGERANEKLFF. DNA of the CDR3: TGTGCCAGAAGCTTGGGTGAGAGAGCGAATGAAAAACTGTTTTTT.

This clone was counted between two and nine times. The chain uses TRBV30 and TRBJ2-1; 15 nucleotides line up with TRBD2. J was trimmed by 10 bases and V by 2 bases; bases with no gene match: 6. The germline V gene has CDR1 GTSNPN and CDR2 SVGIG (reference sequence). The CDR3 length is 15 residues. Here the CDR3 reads CAWSPLGLAGGEQFF. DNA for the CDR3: TGTGCCTGGAGTCCCTTGGGACTAGCGGGGGGAGAGCAGTTCTTC.

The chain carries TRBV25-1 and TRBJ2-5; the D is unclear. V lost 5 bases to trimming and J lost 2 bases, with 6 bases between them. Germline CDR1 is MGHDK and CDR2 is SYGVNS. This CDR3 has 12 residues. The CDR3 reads CASSISQETQYF. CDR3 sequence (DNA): TGTGCCAGCAGTATCAGTCAAGAGACCCAGTACTTC.

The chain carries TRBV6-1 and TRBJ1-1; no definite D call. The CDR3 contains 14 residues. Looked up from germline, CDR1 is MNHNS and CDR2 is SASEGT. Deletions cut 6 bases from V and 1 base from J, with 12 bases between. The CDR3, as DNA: TGTGCCAGCAGCCCGTGGGAGGGGAACACTGAAGCTTTCTTT. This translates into CASSPWEGNTEAFF.

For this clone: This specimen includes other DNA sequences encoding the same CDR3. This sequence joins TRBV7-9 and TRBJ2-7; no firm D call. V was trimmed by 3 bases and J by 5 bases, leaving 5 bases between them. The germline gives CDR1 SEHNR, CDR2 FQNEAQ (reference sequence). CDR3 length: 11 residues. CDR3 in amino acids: CASSLADEQYF. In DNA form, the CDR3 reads TGTGCCAGCAGCTTGGCGGACGAGCAGTACTTC.

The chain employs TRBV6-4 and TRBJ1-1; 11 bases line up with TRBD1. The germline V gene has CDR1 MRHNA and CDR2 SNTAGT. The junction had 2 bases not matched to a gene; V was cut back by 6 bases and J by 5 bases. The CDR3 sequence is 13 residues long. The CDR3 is CASRGQGVTEAFF. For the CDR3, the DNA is TGTGCCAGCAGGGGACAGGGGGTGACTGAAGCTTTCTTT.

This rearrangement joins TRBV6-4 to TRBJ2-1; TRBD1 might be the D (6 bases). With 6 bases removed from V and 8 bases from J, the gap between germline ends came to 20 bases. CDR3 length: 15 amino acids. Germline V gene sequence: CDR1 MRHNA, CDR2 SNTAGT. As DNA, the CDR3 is TGTGCCAGCAGCCCACAGGGAGAGTTCGGCCATGAGCAGTTCTTC. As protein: CASSPQGEFGHEQFF.

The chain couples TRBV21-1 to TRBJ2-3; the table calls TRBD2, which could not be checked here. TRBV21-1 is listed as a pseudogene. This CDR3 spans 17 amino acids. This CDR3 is CASSKGIGGGITDTQYF. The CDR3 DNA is TGTGCCAGCAGCAAAGGTATCGGCGGGGGGATCACAGATACGCAGTATTTT.

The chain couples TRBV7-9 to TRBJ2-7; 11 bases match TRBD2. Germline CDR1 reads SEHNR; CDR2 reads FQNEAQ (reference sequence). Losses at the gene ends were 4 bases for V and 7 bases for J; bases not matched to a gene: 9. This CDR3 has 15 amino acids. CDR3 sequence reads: CASSSLSGRVGEQYF. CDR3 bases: TGTGCCAGCAGCTCTCTTAGCGGGAGGGTAGGGGAGCAGTACTTC.

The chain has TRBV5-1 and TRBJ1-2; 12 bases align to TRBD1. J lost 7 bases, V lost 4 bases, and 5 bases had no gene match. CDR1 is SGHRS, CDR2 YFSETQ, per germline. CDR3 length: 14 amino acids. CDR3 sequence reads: CASSPGQGAGGYTF. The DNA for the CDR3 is TGCGCCAGCAGCCCGGGACAGGGGGCTGGTGGCTACACCTTC. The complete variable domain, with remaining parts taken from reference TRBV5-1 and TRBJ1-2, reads KAGVTQTPRYLIKTRGQQVTLSCSPISGHRSVSWYQQTPGQGLQFLFEYFSETQRNKGNFPGRFSGRQFSNSRSEMNVSTLELGDSALYLCASSPGQGAGGYTFGSGTRLTVV.

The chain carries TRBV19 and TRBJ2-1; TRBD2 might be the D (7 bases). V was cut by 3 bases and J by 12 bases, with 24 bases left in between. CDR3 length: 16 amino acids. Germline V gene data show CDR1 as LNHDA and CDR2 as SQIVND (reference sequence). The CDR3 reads CASSIRLGGQGRWQFF. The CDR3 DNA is TGTGCCAGTAGTATTCGTTTGGGGGGGCAGGGGAGGTGGCAGTTCTTC.

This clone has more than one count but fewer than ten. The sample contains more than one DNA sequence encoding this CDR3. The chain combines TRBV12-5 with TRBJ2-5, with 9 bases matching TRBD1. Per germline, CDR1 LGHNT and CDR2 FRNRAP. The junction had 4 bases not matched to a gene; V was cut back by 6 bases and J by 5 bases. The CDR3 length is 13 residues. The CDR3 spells CASGSGQGETQYF. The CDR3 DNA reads TGTGCTAGTGGGTCGGGACAGGGTGAGACCCAGTACTTC.

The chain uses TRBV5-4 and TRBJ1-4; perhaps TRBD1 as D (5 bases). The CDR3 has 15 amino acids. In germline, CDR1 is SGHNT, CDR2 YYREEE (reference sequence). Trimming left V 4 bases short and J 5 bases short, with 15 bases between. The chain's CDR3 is CASSPGTDRNEKLFF. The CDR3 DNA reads TGTGCCAGCAGCCCCGGGACTGACCGGAATGAAAAACTGTTTTTT.